Each of the 28 T cell receptor beta chains below was sequenced from the same sample in a study of blood T cell repertoires in COVID-19 (dated by TCRdb to the early 2020s). Library construction relied on the immunoSEQ multiplex PCR assay. Held by TCRdb, this immuneACCESS table contains in-frame sequences only and omits some clones. Under half of the omission traces to an unresolved V gene where checked; the cause of the rest is unknown. The sample includes 150,000 to 200,000 clones, with 90% observed a single time. Clones ranked in the top ten supply about 0.59% of the sample. The sequenced material came from peripheral blood. All receptors derive from a man between 50 and 59 years old with acute or convalescent COVID-19.

This chain links TRBV9 with TRBJ1-1; 9 bases line up with TRBD1. V gave up 3 bases and J gave up 7 bases; unmatched junction bases: 16. The germline V gene encodes CDR1 SGDLS and CDR2 YYNGEE. The length of the CDR3 is 17 residues. In DNA form, the CDR3 reads TGTGCCAGCAGCGCGACCGGGACAGGGTTAAGGGGAGATGAAGCTTTCTTT. Protein: CASSATGTGLRGDEAFF.

The chain joins TRBV4-1 to TRBJ2-6; D is ambiguous. V dropped 1 base and J dropped 0 bases, with 7 bases sitting between them. The CDR3 sequence is 16 residues long. Germline values: CDR1 MGHRA, CDR2 YSYEKL. The CDR3 DNA follows: TGCGCCAGCAGCCAAGGACAATTCTCTGGGGCCAACGTCCTGACTTTC. Translating it yields CASSQGQFSGANVLTF.

V is TRBV30 and J is TRBJ1-1; 8 nucleotides align to TRBD1. Germline V gene data show CDR1 as GTSNPN and CDR2 as SVGIG (reference sequence). V dropped 6 bases and J dropped 11; count of bases not matched to a gene: 5. The length of the CDR3 is 10 residues. The CDR3 coding sequence is TGTGCCTGTAGACAGGGGAGGGCTTTCTTT. It translates to CACRQGRAFF.

The rearrangement joins TRBV5-1 to TRBJ2-6, with 8 positions matching TRBD1. V lost 0 bases, J lost 0 bases, and 2 bases stayed unmatched. Germline values: CDR1 SGHRS, CDR2 YFSETQ. The length of the CDR3 is 17 residues. The CDR3 loop is CASSLGQGFSGANVLTF. Here the CDR3 DNA reads TGCGCCAGCAGCTTGGGACAGGGGTTCTCTGGGGCCAACGTCCTGACTTTC.

This chain uses TRBV28 with TRBJ2-7, with TRBD1 identical over 7 bases. J gave up 0 bases and V 6 bases, and 11 bases lay outside the gene matches. Germline V CDR1 and CDR2: MDHEN, SYDVKM. The CDR3 covers 16 residues. CDR3 sequence reads: CASSYKQGQNSYEQYF. The CDR3 bases are TGTGCCAGCAGCTACAAACAGGGACAGAACTCCTACGAGCAGTACTTC.

This chain joins TRBV28 and TRBJ1-5; no reliable D call. V gave up 2 bases and J gave up 3 bases, with 5 bases separating them. The CDR3 is 13 amino acids. Germline V gives CDR1 MDHEN, CDR2 SYDVKM. The chain's CDR3 is CASSLTVNQPQHF. CDR3 DNA: TGTGCCAGCAGTTTAACAGTCAATCAGCCCCAGCATTTT.

The chain has TRBV28 and TRBJ1-5; D might be TRBD1 (6 bases). CDR3 length: 15 residues. V was pared by 4 bases and J by 7 bases, with 17 bases between. Germline assignment: CDR1 MDHEN and CDR2 SYDVKM. CDR3 protein: CASSYGTLATQPQHF. Here the CDR3 DNA reads TGTGCCAGCAGTTATGGGACACTAGCGACCCAGCCCCAGCATTTT.

CDR3 DNA sequence: TGTGCCTGTTTCGGGGGTTTCAGTGAGCAGTTCTTC. It encodes CACFGGFSEQFF. The gene calls are TRBV30 and TRBJ2-1, with D perhaps matching TRBD2 (6 bases). The length of the CDR3 is 12 residues. Germline assignment: CDR1 GTSNPN and CDR2 SVGIG (reference sequence). The V gene lost 6 bases and the J gene lost 9 bases, with 15 bases spanning the gap.

The chain carries TRBV28 and TRBJ2-5; TRBD2 agrees at 8 bases. This CDR3 is 15 amino acids long. CDR1 is MDHEN and CDR2 is SYDVKM in the germline V gene. V was clipped by 3 bases and J by 3 bases; unmatched bases: 6. CDR3 nucleotides: TGTGCCAGCAGTTTTTCTGCGGGGGGCAAAGAGACCCAGTACTTC. Protein product: CASSFSAGGKETQYF. Supplemented by reference TRBV28 and TRBJ2-5, the full variable domain reads DVKVTQSSRYLVKRTGEKVFLECVQDMDHENMFWYRQDPGLGLRLIYFSYDVKMKEKGDIPEGYSVSREKKERFSLILESASTNQTSMYLCASSFSAGGKETQYFGPGTRLLVL.

Only a few counts were recorded for this clone. This rearrangement joins TRBV4-1 to TRBJ2-2; 9 bases are a match to TRBD1. Germline CDR1 reads MGHRA; CDR2 reads YSYEKL. The trim removed 4 bases at V and 4 bases at J, leaving 7 bases unmatched. The CDR3 is made up of 16 amino acids. The CDR3 DNA sequence: TGCGCCAGCAGCCGCTGGGACAGGGATGCCACCGGGGAGCTGTTTTTT. It encodes CASSRWDRDATGELFF.

The chain employs TRBV5-1 and TRBJ2-7; 13 bases line up with TRBD2. The germline V gene encodes CDR1 SGHRS and CDR2 YFSETQ. The CDR3 is made up of 16 amino acids. With 0 bases clipped from V and 2 bases from J, the junction kept 2 bases outside the gene matches. In DNA form, the CDR3 reads TGCGCCAGCAGCTTGGCCGGGACTAGCGGGACCTACGAGCAGTACTTC. It encodes CASSLAGTSGTYEQYF.

This chain uses TRBV28 with TRBJ2-7; the D gene is possibly TRBD1 (6 bases). The CDR3 is 13 amino acids. The V and J ends lost 3 bases and 7 bases respectively, with 13 bases between them. CDR1 is MDHEN and CDR2 is SYDVKM in the germline V gene. This chain's CDR3 is CASSLIRGGEQYV. The CDR3 region has the DNA TGTGCCAGCAGTTTGATCAGGGGTGGGGAGCAGTACGTC.

This clone has a single count. The chain employs TRBV4-2 and TRBJ2-2; unclear D gene. The CDR3 length is 16 residues. CDR1 is LGHNA and CDR2 is YNFKEQ in the germline V gene. Trimming removed 2 bases at V and 4 bases at J, with 14 bases between. CDR3: CASSQFRSSPTGELFF. CDR3 sequence (DNA): TGTGCCAGCAGCCAATTCCGGTCAAGTCCCACCGGGGAGCTGTTTTTT.

In its sample, this clone was seen once. V and J are TRBV2 and TRBJ2-1; 9 bases match TRBD2. Germline assignment: CDR1 SNHLY and CDR2 FYNNEI. V trimming: 8 bases; J trimming: 3 bases; junction bases outside the gene matches: 5. The CDR3 loop spans 14 amino acids. For the CDR3, the DNA is TGTGCCAGCGAGGGGACTAGCCTCTACAATGAGCAGTTCTTC. It codes for CASEGTSLYNEQFF.

The gene calls are TRBV6-6 and TRBJ1-5; perhaps TRBD1 as D (6 bases). V gave up 7 bases and J gave up 6 bases, with 22 bases separating them. The CDR3 is 16 residues long. Germline loops: CDR1 MNHNY, CDR2 SVGAGI (reference sequence). The chain's CDR3 is CASTYSEGGLGQPQHF. The CDR3 nucleotides are TGTGCCAGCACCTACTCCGAAGGGGGTTTAGGTCAGCCCCAGCATTTT.

The chain combines TRBV2 with TRBJ1-1; D remains unclear. CDR1 SNHLY and CDR2 FYNNEI come from the germline V gene. This CDR3 region has 14 residues. V was shortened by 2 bases and J by 3 bases, with 10 bases between the two germline ends. This chain's CDR3 is CASSENLEYTEAFF. CDR3 bases: TGTGCCAGCAGTGAAAACTTGGAGTACACTGAAGCTTTCTTT. Filled out from reference TRBV2 and TRBJ1-1, the complete variable domain reads EPEVTQTPSHQVTQMGQEVILRCVPISNHLYFYWYRQILGQKVEFLVSFYNNEISEKSEIFDDQFSVERPDGSNFTLKIRSTKLEDSAMYFCASSENLEYTEAFFGQGTRLTVV.

This clone was observed a few times. The CDR3 region has the DNA TGTGCCAGTAGTAACAGGGACTACTCCTACAATGAGCAGTTCTTC. Translated: CASSNRDYSYNEQFF. This sequence joins TRBV19 and TRBJ2-1; TRBD2 is a possible D gene (7 bases). The V end lost 4 bases, the J end lost 0 bases, and 10 bases lay between the germline ends. Germline loops: CDR1 LNHDA, CDR2 SQIVND (reference sequence). The length of the CDR3 is 15 residues.

V gene TRBV9 combines with J gene TRBJ2-1, with 9 positions matching TRBD2. Germline CDR1 reads SGDLS; CDR2 reads YYNGEE. The junction had 5 bases not matched to a gene; V was cut back by 0 bases and J by 4 bases. The CDR3 is 16 residues long. CDR3 coding DNA: TGTGCCAGCAGCGTAGTGGAGCGGGGGGAGTACAATGAGCAGTTCTTC. Its translation is CASSVVERGEYNEQFF.

This rearrangement joins TRBV10-1 to TRBJ2-3; TRBD2 agrees at 10 bases. The CDR3 has 15 residues. V lost 4 bases to trimming and J lost 4 bases; unmatched junction nucleotides: 5. Germline CDR1 and CDR2: WNHNN and SYGVQD (reference sequence). For the CDR3, the DNA is TGCGCCAGCAGTGGACTAGCGGGTTTGTCAGATACGCAGTATTTT. Translation gives CASSGLAGLSDTQYF.

This clone was picked up one time. The V gene is TRBV4-2, the J gene TRBJ2-7; 9 bases line up with TRBD2. The CDR3 is 14 amino acids. Germline assignment: CDR1 LGHNA and CDR2 YNFKEQ. J lost 2 bases, V lost 6 bases, and 5 bases had no gene match. In nucleotides, the CDR3 is TGTGCCAGCAGTCCTAGCGGGATCGCCTACGAGCAGTACTTC. This translates into CASSPSGIAYEQYF.

This chain connects TRBV7-3 to TRBJ2-1; TRBD2 agrees at 10 bases. The CDR3 is made up of 15 amino acids. Germline values: CDR1 SGHTA, CDR2 FQGTGA. The V gene end was trimmed by 0 bases and the J gene end by 6 bases; junction bases not matched to a gene: 2. CDR3: CASSLTSGGPNEQFF. CDR3 bases: TGTGCCAGCAGCTTAACTAGCGGGGGGCCCAATGAGCAGTTCTTC.

This clone is a singleton in its sample. The rearrangement uses TRBV25-1 and TRBJ1-2; 7 nucleotides match TRBD1. Germline CDR1 and CDR2: MGHDK and SYGVNS. CDR3 length equals 13 residues. The junction had 4 bases not matched to a gene; V was cut back by 5 bases and J by 4 bases. As DNA, the CDR3 is TGTGCCAGCAGTAAGGGACAGACCTATGGCTACACCTTC. This encodes CASSKGQTYGYTF.

CDR3 loop: CASSLTGVGTYEQYF. The CDR3 region has the DNA TGCGCCAGCAGCTTGACAGGGGTAGGGACCTACGAGCAGTACTTC. This rearrangement joins TRBV5-1 to TRBJ2-7; 7 nucleotides line up with TRBD1. The CDR3 loop spans 15 amino acids. Unmatched junction bases numbered 6, after V lost 1 base and J lost 2 bases. Germline assignment: CDR1 SGHRS and CDR2 YFSETQ.

This clone was seen just once. V and J are TRBV24-1 and TRBJ2-3; TRBD2 is a possible D gene (5 bases). Trimming pared 10 bases from V and 8 bases from J, leaving 15 bases between. CDR1 is KGHDR and CDR2 is SFDVKD in the germline V gene. This CDR3 comprises 12 residues. The chain's CDR3 is CATDAGRGTQYF. Written as DNA, the CDR3 is TGTGCCACAGATGCGGGTCGGGGTACGCAGTATTTT.

The chain combines TRBV7-2 with TRBJ1-6; D perhaps matches TRBD1 (6 bases). V was shortened by 6 bases and J by 10 bases, with 16 bases between the two germline ends. Germline V lookup: CDR1 SGHTA, CDR2 FQGNSA. The CDR3 covers 14 residues. The CDR3 reads CASRIEGVRSPLHF. DNA of the CDR3: TGTGCCAGCAGAATTGAGGGGGTTCGGTCACCCCTCCACTTT.

This chain connects TRBV3-1 (or the pseudogene TRBV3-2) to TRBJ2-1, with no clear D. The V gene lost 4 bases and the J gene lost 9 bases, with 13 bases spanning the gap. The germline V gene encodes CDR1 LGHDT and CDR2 YNNKEL (reference sequence). This CDR3 is built from 13 residues. The CDR3 protein is CASSPIDPGEQFF. CDR3 coding DNA: TGTGCCAGCAGCCCAATCGATCCGGGTGAGCAGTTCTTC.

V usage is TRBV6-2 or TRBV6-3 and J usage is TRBJ1-2; tentative D call: TRBD1 (5 bases). This CDR3 is built from 12 residues. V shed 5 bases and J shed 7 bases, with 11 bases lying between them. Germline V gene sequence: CDR1 MNHEY, CDR2 SVGEGT. The chain's CDR3 is CASSHWGSGYTF. As DNA, the CDR3 is TGTGCCAGCAGTCACTGGGGCAGTGGCTACACCTTC.

This chain links TRBV9 with TRBJ1-6, with D unresolved. This CDR3 has 15 residues. The germline gives CDR1 SGDLS, CDR2 YYNGEE. Trimming stripped 0 bases from V and 10 bases from J, with 14 bases between. This CDR3 reads CASSVGGGNGSPLHF. DNA for the CDR3: TGTGCCAGCAGCGTAGGGGGAGGAAATGGGTCACCCCTCCACTTT.